Below, 16 T cell receptor beta chains from the same sample are listed, as sequenced in a study of blood T cell repertoires in COVID-19. Repertoires were generated with immunoSEQ multiplex PCR, while TCRdb's copy carries only in-frame clones and drops some. The profile covers about 480,000 clones, with about 91% appearing a single time and over 0.7% taken by the ten largest. Material: peripheral blood. These receptors all stem from a man aged 18 to 30 with COVID-19, enrolled during active disease.

The rearrangement uses TRBV6-5 and TRBJ2-1; 8 bases are a match to TRBD2. Germline CDR1 reads MNHEY; CDR2 reads SVGAGI. The J segment lost 4 bases and the V segment lost 2 bases, leaving 7 bases of the junction unmatched. CDR3 length: 16 residues. The CDR3: CASSYAPLAAYNEQFF. The CDR3 DNA reads as TGTGCCAGCAGTTACGCCCCACTAGCGGCTTACAATGAGCAGTTCTTC.

With regard to this clone: Other DNA sequences in this specimen translate into the identical CDR3. This rearrangement joins TRBV6-5 to TRBJ2-5; D is uncertain. Trimming removed 0 bases at V and 1 base at J, with 6 bases between. Per germline, CDR1 MNHEY and CDR2 SVGAGI. The CDR3 has 14 amino acids. For the CDR3, the DNA is TGTGCCAGCAGTTACTCCCAGGCCCAAGAGACCCAGTACTTC. It is translated as CASSYSQAQETQYF.

The gene calls are TRBV6-5 and TRBJ2-1, with D unclear. Trimming stripped 4 bases from V and 8 bases from J, with 9 bases between. CDR1 and CDR2 from the germline V gene are MNHEY and SVGAGI. CDR3 size: 12 residues. CDR3 sequence reads: CASSSRFDEQFF. In nucleotides, the CDR3 is TGTGCCAGCAGTTCACGGTTCGATGAGCAGTTCTTC.

This chain connects TRBV29-1 to TRBJ2-7; perhaps TRBD1 as D (6 bases). Germline assignment: CDR1 SQVTM and CDR2 ANQGSEA. The CDR3 sequence is 12 residues long. V was trimmed by 6 bases and J by 2 bases, leaving 11 bases between them. The CDR3 sequence: CSVLGQTYEQYF. CDR3 sequence (DNA): TGCAGCGTGCTCGGACAGACCTACGAGCAGTACTTC.

DNA for the CDR3: TGCGCCAGCAGCCAAGGCCTCCTGAGGCGCCAGAACACCGGGGAGCTGTTTTTT. It yields the protein CASSQGLLRRQNTGELFF. This chain links TRBV4-1 with TRBJ2-2, with unresolved D. Germline CDR1 is MGHRA and CDR2 is YSYEKL. There are 18 residues in the CDR3. The V gene lost 1 base and the J gene lost 1 base, with 16 bases spanning the gap.

The chain has TRBV19 and TRBJ1-5; no clear D gene. CDR3 length: 13 amino acids. The germline gives CDR1 LNHDA, CDR2 SQIVND (reference sequence). V dropped 5 bases and J dropped 5 bases, with 10 bases sitting between them. The CDR3 coding sequence is TGTGCCAGTAGTCCGGGTTATGATCAGCCCCAGCATTTT. It encodes CASSPGYDQPQHF. The full variable domain, completed using reference TRBV19 and TRBJ1-5, is DGGITQSPKYLFRKEGQNVTLSCEQNLNHDAMYWYRQDPGQGLRLIYYSQIVNDFQKGDIAEGYSVSREKKESFPLTVTSAQKNPTAFYLCASSPGYDQPQHFGDGTRLSIL.

This clone has just one count. V and J are TRBV19 and TRBJ2-3; 7 bases match TRBD2. The CDR3 loop spans 12 amino acids. Germline lookup yields CDR1 LNHDA and CDR2 SQIVND (reference sequence). J gave up 10 bases and V 2 bases, and 3 bases lay outside the gene matches. The CDR3, as DNA: TGTGCCAGTAGTATACCCGCGGGGGCGCAGTATTTT. Its translation is CASSIPAGAQYF.

This clone was observed a handful of times. The J gene is TRBJ1-6, the V gene TRBV30; no definite D call. This CDR3 region has 14 residues. Trimming removed 0 bases at V and 7 bases at J, with 10 bases between. The germline CDR1 and CDR2 sequences are GTSNPN and SVGIG (reference sequence). CDR3 nucleotide sequence: TGTGCCTGGAGTGTCCGGGGAAGCAATTCACCCCTCCACTTT. Translation: CAWSVRGSNSPLHF.

The CDR3 sequence: CASSSGGGNQETQYF. The CDR3 DNA is TGTGCCAGCAGCTCAGGGGGCGGTAACCAAGAGACCCAGTACTTC. The chain couples TRBV7-7 to TRBJ2-5; 8 bases are a match to TRBD1. This CDR3 region has 15 residues. Germline V gene sequence: CDR1 SSHAT, CDR2 FNYEAQ (reference sequence). Germline trimming cut 4 bases from V and 0 bases from J; bases unmatched to any gene: 4.

The chain links TRBV5-1 to TRBJ2-6; 7 bases align to TRBD1. The CDR3 loop spans 16 amino acids. V shed 5 bases and J 2 bases; nucleotides not matched to a gene: 7. Per the germline V gene, CDR1 is SGHRS and CDR2 is YFSETQ. Here the CDR3 DNA reads TGCGCCAGCAGACCGGGACAGATGGCTGGGGCCAACGTCCTGACTTTC. Its protein product is CASRPGQMAGANVLTF. Filled out from reference TRBV5-1 and TRBJ2-6, the complete variable domain reads KAGVTQTPRYLIKTRGQQVTLSCSPISGHRSVSWYQQTPGQGLQFLFEYFSETQRNKGNFPGRFSGRQFSNSRSEMNVSTLELGDSALYLCASRPGQMAGANVLTFGAGSRLTVL.

This chain connects TRBV29-1 to TRBJ2-1; TRBD2 might be the D (6 bases). The CDR3 spans 11 residues. The germline V gene encodes CDR1 SQVTM and CDR2 ANQGSEA. Trimming shortened V by 2 bases and J by 12 bases, and 11 bases separated the two germline ends. The CDR3 coding sequence is TGCAGCGTTGAATCTGCTAGCGTGCAGTTCTTC. This gives the protein CSVESASVQFF.

The CDR3 sequence is CASSPQGAYTGELFF. The CDR3 coding sequence is TGTGCCAGCTCACCCCAGGGGGCCTACACCGGGGAGCTGTTTTTT. The V and J genes are TRBV18 and TRBJ2-2, with 8 bases aligning to TRBD1. Germline loops: CDR1 KGHSH, CDR2 LQKENI. J lost 3 bases, V lost 3 bases, and 3 bases had no gene match. The CDR3 is 15 amino acids.

The V call is TRBV7-2, the J call TRBJ2-2; 14 positions agree with TRBD2. Germline CDR1 reads SGHTA; CDR2 reads FQGNSA. There are 16 residues in the CDR3. V gave up 6 bases and J gave up 5 bases; unmatched junction bases: 5. The CDR3 loop is CASRGLAGVLTGELFF. For the CDR3, the DNA is TGTGCCAGCAGGGGACTAGCGGGGGTCTTAACCGGGGAGCTGTTTTTT.

This CDR3 is CASSQVGGLSYEQYF. CDR3 in DNA: TGCGCCAGCAGCCAAGTGGGGGGACTTTCCTACGAGCAGTACTTC. The J gene is TRBJ2-7, the V gene TRBV4-1, with a tentative D call TRBD2 (6 bases). CDR3 length: 15 amino acids. The germline V gene has CDR1 MGHRA and CDR2 YSYEKL. Trimming took 1 base from V and 1 from J, leaving 11 bases between them.

The chain links TRBV5-4 to TRBJ1-5; possibly TRBD1 for D (5 bases). V was clipped by 0 bases and J by 5 bases, with 15 bases between them. The CDR3 loop spans 16 amino acids. Germline V gene lookup returns CDR1 SGHNT and CDR2 YYREEE (reference sequence). CDR3 DNA sequence: TGTGCCAGCAGCTTGGGCGGTAAAGGGGCCGATCAGCCCCAGCATTTT. This translates into CASSLGGKGADQPQHF.

The gene calls are TRBV27 and TRBJ2-1; 8 nucleotides align to TRBD1. Germline CDR1 MNHEY, CDR2 SMNVEV (reference sequence). V lost 4 bases, J lost 9 bases, and 8 bases stayed unmatched. The CDR3 sequence is 14 residues long. CDR3 sequence: CASSSWTGIGEQFF. The DNA of the CDR3 is TGTGCCAGCAGTTCCTGGACAGGGATCGGTGAGCAGTTCTTC.